This entry concerns a single T cell receptor (beta chain). Its target is not known. In germline, CDR1 is SGHNT, CDR2 YYREEE (reference sequence). V shed 0 bases and J shed 0 bases, with 7 bases lying between them. This CDR3 contains 16 residues. Patients with a history of autoimmune disease or on systemic immunosuppression were excluded. Sequencing used immunoSEQ multiplex PCR; TCRdb keeps in-frame clones, though not all of them. Counted here are nearly 50,000 clones, roughly 90% occurring once; the ten biggest clones make up approximately 0.69%. This specimen comes from a study of OX40 agonist ivuxolimab in advanced cancers. Across the whole study: Aged about 20 to 80 with a mean of approximately 60 years, they were more than 80% male. Study observations and caveats: Normalized expansion of T-cell clones was also low for some nonresponders. The study observed clonal expansion of CD4+ and CD8+ blood T cells by week 6 at 0.1 to 3.0 mg/kg.

The clonotype comes from an adult with an advanced solid tumor such as melanoma, head and neck, liver or kidney cancer. The chain combines TRBV5-4 with TRBJ2-6; D is perhaps TRBD1 (6 bases). The sequencing here drew on CD4+ or CD8+ T cells sorted from blood, taken in a trial of the OX40 agonist ivuxolimab. DNA of the CDR3: TGTGCCAGCAGCTTGGGACAGGCCTCTGGGGCCAACGTCCTGACTTTC. Amino acid sequence: CASSLGQASGANVLTF.